This TCR beta chain was sequenced in a study of T cells expressing NK-cell markers. General study points: Leadership of the CD3+CD56-NKG2C+ fraction also belonged to these clonotypes in several donors. About 1.0-7.0% of CD8+ T cells in about 6 donors belonged to dominant NKG2C+ clonotypes.

TCRdb reanalyzed the 5' RACE reads, giving one entry per CDR3 protein sequence and no DNA. Its table lists some 500,000 distinct CDR3 sequences. The CDR3 covers 14 residues. Germline lookup yields CDR1 ENHRY and CDR2 SYGVKD. As to this clonotype: Its antigen is currently unknown.

This TCR was sampled from a woman between 45 and 60 years old in good health. The V gene is TRBV10-3, the J gene TRBJ2-7; TCRdb gives TRBD1 as the D gene, but with no DNA this cannot be confirmed. Sequences were obtained from blood T cells: a sorted CD56 or NKG2C T cell subset, CD4+ or CD8+ T cells, or bulk PBMC T cells (not recorded which). This CDR3 reads CAISEWDRAYEQYF.